The next 26 T cell receptor beta chains were all read from a single sample in a study of CD8+ T cells in alopecia areata. Extraction and reverse transcription of RNA yielded cDNA as the sequencing template. The method was immunoSEQ multiplex PCR; TCRdb's version includes in-frame clones alone and lacks a portion of them. In the table there are roughly 220,000 clones, under 70% of which are singletons. The treatment: oral pan-JAK inhibitor, 5-10 mg twice daily. The material sequenced was CD4+ T cells sorted from blood, taken at approximately week 42, from a patient treated with tofacitinib. Source of these receptors: a human donor with alopecia areata.

The chain is built from TRBV7-2 and TRBJ1-6; TRBD1 might be the D (5 bases). V lost 1 base and J lost 10, with 11 bases in between. Per the germline V gene, CDR1 is SGHTA and CDR2 is FQGNSA. There are 14 residues in the CDR3. The CDR3 loop reads CASSLGGVRSPLHF. The CDR3 DNA follows: TGTGCCAGCAGCTTAGGAGGGGTTAGGTCACCCCTCCACTTT.

This rearrangement joins TRBV5-1 to TRBJ1-1, with D uncertain. Germline CDR1 is SGHRS and CDR2 is YFSETQ. This CDR3 is 12 amino acids long. V was shortened by 2 bases and J by 5 bases, with 7 bases between the two germline ends. The CDR3 spells CASSFKGTEAFF. For the CDR3, the DNA is TGCGCCAGCAGCTTCAAAGGTACTGAAGCTTTCTTT.

V gene TRBV15 combines with J gene TRBJ1-1; no reliable D call. Trimming removed 1 base from V and 4 bases from J, with 10 bases in between. The CDR3 has 14 residues. Germline V lookup: CDR1 LNHNV, CDR2 YYDKDF (reference sequence). The CDR3 DNA reads as TGTGCCACCAGCAGAGGGGCGGGAAGCACTGAAGCTTTCTTT. This sequence encodes CATSRGAGSTEAFF.

V gene TRBV7-9 combines with J gene TRBJ1-1; D remains unclear. V lost 6 bases, J lost 1 base, and 9 bases lay in between. The CDR3 consists of 13 residues. Looked up from germline, CDR1 is SEHNR and CDR2 is FQNEAQ (reference sequence). The CDR3 DNA is TGTGCCAGCAGTTCCAACACGAACACTGAAGCTTTCTTT. This encodes CASSSNTNTEAFF.

This clone was seen a few times. V and J are TRBV5-1 and TRBJ2-1; unclear D gene. Germline lookup yields CDR1 SGHRS and CDR2 YFSETQ. The V gene lost 1 base and the J gene lost 8 bases, with 10 bases spanning the gap. The CDR3 spans 13 residues. CDR3 bases: TGCGCCAGCAGCTTGTCCTATGGGGATGAGCAGTTCTTC. Translation: CASSLSYGDEQFF.

V is TRBV12-5 and J is TRBJ1-1, with D maybe TRBD1 (5 bases). V was cut by 3 bases and J by 11 bases, with 10 bases left in between. The CDR3 is 11 amino acids. Germline lookup yields CDR1 LGHNT and CDR2 FRNRAP. The CDR3: CASGLWGDAFF. The CDR3 DNA reads as TGTGCTAGTGGTTTATGGGGGGACGCTTTCTTT.

This clone has only a few counts. This rearrangement joins TRBV29-1 to TRBJ2-1; D unresolved. The V gene's germline CDR1 is SQVTM and CDR2 ANQGSEA. CDR3 length: 13 residues. Between the trimmed V and J ends, which lost 4 bases and 0 bases, there was a span of 7 bases. This CDR3 is CSVGPSSYNEQFF. The CDR3 coding sequence is TGCAGCGTTGGACCGAGCTCCTACAATGAGCAGTTCTTC.

The CDR3: CSALRGTDEKLFF. Here the CDR3 DNA reads TGCAGCGCTCTACGAGGGACGGATGAAAAACTGTTTTTT. The chain uses TRBV29-1 and TRBJ1-4; D is perhaps TRBD1 (5 bases). Germline V gene data show CDR1 as SQVTM and CDR2 as ANQGSEA. The CDR3 totals 13 residues. Trimming shortened V by 7 bases and J by 6 bases, and 15 bases separated the two germline ends.

This clone was recorded many times. The chain has TRBV10-3 and TRBJ2-3; maybe TRBD2 (5 bases). The CDR3 spans 14 residues. Germline CDR1 ENHRY, CDR2 SYGVKD. The ends were cut back, 6 bases at V and 5 bases at J, with 15 bases in the middle. This chain's CDR3 is CAIRPTSSEDTQYF. The DNA of the CDR3 is TGTGCCATCAGGCCTACTAGTTCTGAAGATACGCAGTATTTT.

This chain connects TRBV27 to TRBJ1-5; D possibly corresponds to TRBD1 (5 bases). V lost 5 bases to trimming and J lost 9 bases, with 11 bases between them. This CDR3 contains 12 residues. Per germline, CDR1 MNHEY and CDR2 SMNVEV (reference sequence). CDR3: CASSGQGRPQHF. Here the CDR3 DNA reads TGTGCCAGCAGTGGTCAGGGCCGGCCCCAGCATTTT.

The J gene is TRBJ1-4, the V gene TRBV11-2, with no clear D. The V gene lost 1 base and the J gene lost 5 bases, with 5 bases spanning the gap. CDR3 length: 13 residues. Looked up from germline, CDR1 is SGHAT and CDR2 is FQNNGV. CDR3: CASSLGGNEKLFF. CDR3 DNA sequence: TGTGCCAGCAGCTTAGGAGGGAATGAAAAACTGTTTTTT. The entire variable domain, with the rest obtained from reference TRBV11-2 and TRBJ1-4, is as follows: EAGVAQSPRYKIIEKRQSVAFWCNPISGHATLYWYQQILGQGPKLLIQFQNNGVVDDSQLPKDRFSAERLKGVDSTLKIQPAKLEDSAVYLCASSLGGNEKLFFGSGTQLSVL.

This chain uses TRBV27 with TRBJ1-2; 8 nucleotides match TRBD1. V lost 5 bases, J lost 2 bases, and 7 bases stayed unmatched. CDR1 and CDR2 from the germline V gene are MNHEY and SMNVEV (reference sequence). This CDR3 is 15 amino acids long. The CDR3 bases are TGTGCCAGCAGTCCAAGGACAGGGTACAACTATGGCTACACCTTC. Encoded protein: CASSPRTGYNYGYTF.

The rearrangement links TRBV7-2 to TRBJ1-1; D remains ambiguous. This CDR3 region has 14 residues. The ends were cut back, 6 bases at V and 2 bases at J, with 13 bases in the middle. CDR1 SGHTA and CDR2 FQGNSA come from the germline V gene. CDR3 protein: CASSYAGPNTEAFF. The CDR3 nucleotides are TGTGCCAGCAGTTATGCCGGGCCCAACACTGAAGCTTTCTTT.

The rearrangement links TRBV15 to TRBJ2-7; 9 bases fit TRBD1. CDR1 and CDR2 (germline): LNHNV, YYDKDF (reference sequence). The CDR3 has 15 amino acids. V shed 1 base and J 4 bases; nucleotides not matched to a gene: 5. CDR3 bases: TGTGCCACCAGCAGAGCGGGACAGGGTGTGTACGAGCAGTACTTC. It encodes CATSRAGQGVYEQYF.

The V and J genes are TRBV2 and TRBJ2-6; D remains unclear. The CDR3 runs 15 residues. Trimming removed 4 bases at V and 4 bases at J, with 11 bases between. Germline lookup yields CDR1 SNHLY and CDR2 FYNNEI. CDR3 in DNA: TGTGCCAGCAGTGCACAGTTGGAAGGGGCCAACGTCCTGACTTTC. As protein: CASSAQLEGANVLTF.

V is TRBV2 and J is TRBJ1-3; D gene unclear. The CDR3 contains 14 residues. Germline assignment: CDR1 SNHLY and CDR2 FYNNEI. Between the trimmed V and J ends, which lost 5 bases and 4 bases, there was a span of 12 bases. Written as DNA, the CDR3 is TGTGCCAGCAGTCGGTCGGCCGAGGGAAACACCATATATTTT. Translation: CASSRSAEGNTIYF.

The chain combines TRBV6-1 with TRBJ2-5, with D hard to call. V was shortened by 4 bases and J by 2 bases, with 5 bases between the two germline ends. CDR1 MNHNS and CDR2 SASEGT come from the germline V gene. The CDR3 covers 12 residues. Here the CDR3 DNA reads TGTGCCAGCAGTGCGTTACAAGAGACCCAGTACTTC. Protein: CASSALQETQYF.

The CDR3 DNA follows: TGCGCCAGCAGTCATTACAGGGCGCAGGGTGAAAAACTGTTTTTT. Translating it yields CASSHYRAQGEKLFF. The chain recombines TRBV23-1 with TRBJ1-4; maybe TRBD1 (6 bases). TRBV23-1 carries the ORF label, with uncertain function. Trimming stripped 3 bases from V and 7 bases from J, with 15 bases between. The CDR3 is made up of 15 amino acids.

Turning to this clone: The same CDR3 arises from other DNA sequences in this sample as well. The chain couples TRBV30 to TRBJ1-2; 8 positions match TRBD1. The CDR3 totals 13 residues. V lost 4 bases to trimming and J lost 4 bases; unmatched junction nucleotides: 5. Germline CDR1 reads GTSNPN; CDR2 reads SVGIG (reference sequence). The CDR3 is CAWTPDRGYGYTF. The CDR3 DNA sequence: TGTGCCTGGACCCCAGACAGGGGCTATGGCTACACCTTC.

Here the CDR3 reads CSVVRQDPNTEAFF. DNA for the CDR3: TGCAGCGTTGTGCGACAGGACCCGAACACTGAAGCTTTCTTT. The V and J genes are TRBV29-1 and TRBJ1-1; D may be TRBD1 (6 bases). The length of the CDR3 is 14 residues. V was pared by 4 bases and J by 1 base, with 13 bases between. Looked up from germline, CDR1 is SQVTM and CDR2 is ANQGSEA.

The genes are TRBV25-1 and TRBJ2-3; the match to TRBD1 covers 9 bases. CDR1 and CDR2 (germline): MGHDK, SYGVNS. With V trimmed by 2 bases and J by 2 bases, 5 bases remained unmatched. The CDR3 is 16 amino acids. CDR3 sequence: CASSEGTGLTTDTQYF. Written as DNA, the CDR3 is TGTGCCAGCAGTGAAGGGACAGGGCTTACCACAGATACGCAGTATTTT. Full variable domain (remainder filled in from reference TRBV25-1 and TRBJ2-3): EADIYQTPRYLVIGTGKKITLECSQTMGHDKMYWYQQDPGMELHLIHYSYGVNSTEKGDLSSESTVSRIRTEHFPLTLESARPSHTSQYLCASSEGTGLTTDTQYFGPGTRLTVL.

This clone occurred a few times. In DNA form, the CDR3 reads TGTGCCTGGAGGGACGACAATAACTATGGCTACACCTTC. It encodes CAWRDDNNYGYTF. This chain links TRBV30 with TRBJ1-2; D unclear. The CDR3 is 13 residues long. V gave up 3 bases and J gave up 1 base, with 9 bases separating them. Per germline, CDR1 GTSNPN and CDR2 SVGIG (reference sequence).

V and J are TRBV15 and TRBJ2-5; no firm D call. V lost 0 bases, J lost 2 bases, and 10 bases lay in between. CDR1 is LNHNV, CDR2 YYDKDF, per germline (reference sequence). The CDR3 has 15 amino acids. CDR3 sequence: CATSREIQEQETQYF. The CDR3 bases are TGTGCCACCAGCAGAGAGATCCAAGAGCAAGAGACCCAGTACTTC.

The gene calls are TRBV29-1 and TRBJ2-7; possibly TRBD1 for D (7 bases). Germline V lookup: CDR1 SQVTM, CDR2 ANQGSEA. The CDR3 is 16 amino acids. The V end was cut by 2 bases, the J end by 4 bases, with 21 bases between. As DNA, the CDR3 is TGCAGCGTTGAATTTGGACCAGGGGGAGGAGGGTACGAGCAGTACTTC. Translating it yields CSVEFGPGGGGYEQYF.

This clone was counted between two and nine times. The chain recombines TRBV11-2 with TRBJ2-3; 10 bases align to TRBD2. Germline values: CDR1 SGHAT, CDR2 FQNNGV. The ends lost 5 bases at V and 5 bases at J; junction bases unmatched: 7. The length of the CDR3 is 15 residues. Here the CDR3 DNA reads TGTGCCAGCAGCATTCAACTAGCGGGAAGAGATACGCAGTATTTT. This gives the protein CASSIQLAGRDTQYF.

This clone was recorded only once. The genes are TRBV29-1 and TRBJ2-5; TRBD1 might be the D (5 bases). Germline CDR1 and CDR2: SQVTM and ANQGSEA. This CDR3 region has 14 residues. Trimming took 6 bases from V and 2 from J, leaving 16 bases between them. DNA of the CDR3: TGCAGCGTGGCCATGACAGCTTCTCAAGAGACCCAGTACTTC. This sequence encodes CSVAMTASQETQYF. The whole variable domain, remainder taken from reference TRBV29-1 and TRBJ2-5, is SAVISQKPSRDICQRGTSLTIQCQVDSQVTMMFWYRQQPGQSLTLIATANQGSEATYESGFVIDKFPISRPNLTFSTLTVSNMSPEDSSIYLCSVAMTASQETQYFGPGTRLLVL.